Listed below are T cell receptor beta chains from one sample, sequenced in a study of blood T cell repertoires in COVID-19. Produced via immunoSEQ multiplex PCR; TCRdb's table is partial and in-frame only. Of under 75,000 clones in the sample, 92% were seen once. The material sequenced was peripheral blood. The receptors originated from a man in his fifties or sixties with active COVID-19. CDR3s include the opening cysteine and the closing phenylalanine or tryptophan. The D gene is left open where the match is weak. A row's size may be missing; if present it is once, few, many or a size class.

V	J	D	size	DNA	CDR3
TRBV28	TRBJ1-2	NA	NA	TGTGCCAGCAGTTTCCACAGGGATAGTCGTGGCTACACCTTC	CASSFHRDSRGYTF
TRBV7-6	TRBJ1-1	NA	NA	TGTGCCAGCAGCTTAGGCACCCCCGGGGAGAACACTGAAGCTTTCTTT	CASSLGTPGENTEAFF
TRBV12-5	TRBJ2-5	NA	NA	TGTGCTAGTGGTTTGGGGCAATTAACAGGGAGCGAGACCCAGTACTTC	CASGLGQLTGSETQYF
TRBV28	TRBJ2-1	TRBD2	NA	TGTGCCAGCAGTTTCAGTAGCGGGAGCAACAATGAGCAGTTCTTC	CASSFSSGSNNEQFF
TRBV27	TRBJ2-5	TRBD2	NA	TGTGCCAGCAGATTCCAGGGACTATTAATGGAGACCCAGTACTTC	CASRFQGLLMETQYF
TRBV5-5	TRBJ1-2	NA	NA	TGTGCCAGCAGCCTCACACCACTCGGGGGGCCGAGCACGGGCTACACCTTC	CASSLTPLGGPSTGYTF
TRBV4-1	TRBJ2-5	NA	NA	TGCGCCAGCAGCCAAGACACCGGCGGGACCCAGTACTTC	CASSQDTGGTQYF
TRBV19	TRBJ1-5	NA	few	TGTGCCAGTAGTCTCGGTAGCAGGGTTGGCGGCAATCAGCCCCAGCATTTT	CASSLGSRVGGNQPQHF
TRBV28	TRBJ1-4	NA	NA	TGTGCCAGCAGTGGACTGAGAATGGAGGAAAAACTGTTTTTT	CASSGLRMEEKLFF
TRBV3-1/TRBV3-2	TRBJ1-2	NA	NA	TGTGCCAGCAGCCAAGGGGCAGGGTATGGCTACACCTTC	CASSQGAGYGYTF
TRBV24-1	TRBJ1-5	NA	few	TGTGCCACCTCCAGGGCAGGGGAACATCAGCCCCAGCATTTT	CATSRAGEHQPQHF
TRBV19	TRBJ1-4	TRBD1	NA	TGTGCCAGTAAAGATCCGAACAGGGGTGAAAAACTGTTTTTT	CASKDPNRGEKLFF
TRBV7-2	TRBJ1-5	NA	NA	TGTGCCAGCAGCCCCGGTCCGGTTCAGCCCCAGCATTTT	CASSPGPVQPQHF
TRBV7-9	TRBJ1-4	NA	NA	TGTGCCAGCAGCTTAGAGGAGTTGTATGAAAAACTGTTTTTT	CASSLEELYEKLFF
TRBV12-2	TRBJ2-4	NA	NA	TGTGCAAGTCGCCAGGGCGGGGGCTTGACCAAAAACATTCAGTACTTC	CASRQGGGLTKNIQYF
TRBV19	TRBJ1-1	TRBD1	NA	TGTGCCAGTAATACAGGGGAAGTGGGCACTGAAGCTTTCTTT	CASNTGEVGTEAFF
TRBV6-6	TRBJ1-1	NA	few	TGTGCCAGCATGTCCGCAGGGTCTGAAGCTTTCTTT	CASMSAGSEAFF
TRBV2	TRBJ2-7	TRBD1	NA	TGTGCCAGCAAGATTGAACAGGGGATTCCCGAGCAGTACTTC	CASKIEQGIPEQYF
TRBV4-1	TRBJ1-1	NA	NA	TGCGCCAGCAGCCTCGGGGGGGCGAACACTGAAGCTTTCTTT	CASSLGGANTEAFF
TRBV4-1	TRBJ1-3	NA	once	TGCGCCAGCAGCCAAGACAGGGGATATAGTGGAAACACCATATATTTT	CASSQDRGYSGNTIYF
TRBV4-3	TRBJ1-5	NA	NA	TGCGCCAGCAGCCAAGTAGCGGGCATTGATCAGCCCCAGCATTTT	CASSQVAGIDQPQHF
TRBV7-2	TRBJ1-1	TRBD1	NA	TGTGCCAGCAGCTTAGCAGCGGCAGGGGGCTTCGGGACTGAAGCTTTCTTT	CASSLAAAGGFGTEAFF
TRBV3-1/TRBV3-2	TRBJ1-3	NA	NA	TGTGCCAGCAGCCAAGTCGCAGGGGCAGGTGGAAACACCATATATTTT	CASSQVAGAGGNTIYF
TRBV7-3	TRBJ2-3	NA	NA	TGTGCCAGCAGCGCCCCAGACTACGACACAGATACGCAGTATTTT	CASSAPDYDTDTQYF
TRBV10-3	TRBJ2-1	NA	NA	TGTGCCACTAGTGGCCCCCCCTACAATGAGCAGTTCTTC	CATSGPPYNEQFF
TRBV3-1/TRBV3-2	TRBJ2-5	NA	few	TGTGCCAGCAGCCAAGATCTCGCTAGCAATAGGGAGACCCAGTACTTC	CASSQDLASNRETQYF
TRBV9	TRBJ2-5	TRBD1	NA	TGTGCCAGCAACAGGGGGCCCCAAGAGACCCAGTACTTC	CASNRGPQETQYF
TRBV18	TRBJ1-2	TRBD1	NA	TGTGCCAGCTCACTACCGGGACAGGGGTCCGGCTACACCTTC	CASSLPGQGSGYTF
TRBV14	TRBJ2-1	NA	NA	TGTGCCAGCAGCCAAGTACTAGCTAATGAGCAGTTCTTC	CASSQVLANEQFF
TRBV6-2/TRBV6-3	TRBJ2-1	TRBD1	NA	TGTGCCAGCAGTTACAGGACAGGGGGCTACAATGAGCAGTTCTTC	CASSYRTGGYNEQFF
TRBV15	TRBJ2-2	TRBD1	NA	TGTGCCACCAGCAGAGATAATGGACAGGGGTTCTCCGGGGAGCTGTTTTTT	CATSRDNGQGFSGELFF
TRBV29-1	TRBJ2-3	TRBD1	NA	TGCAGCGGACAGGGGACGGGGACAGATACGCAGTATTTT	CSGQGTGTDTQYF
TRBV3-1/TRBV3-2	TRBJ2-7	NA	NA	TGTGCCAGCAGCCAAGGTCCGCCTGTTGCGCCGAGATACGAGCAGTACTTC	CASSQGPPVAPRYEQYF
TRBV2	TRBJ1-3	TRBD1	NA	TGTGCCAGCAGGGTTGACAGGGGTTCTGGAAACACCATATATTTT	CASRVDRGSGNTIYF
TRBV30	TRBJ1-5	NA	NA	TGTGCCTGGAGCCCTGAGGGCGATCAGCCCCAGCATTTT	CAWSPEGDQPQHF
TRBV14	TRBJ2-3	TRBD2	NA	TGTGCCAGCAGTCGTGGGGGGGCAGATACGCAGTATTTT	CASSRGGADTQYF
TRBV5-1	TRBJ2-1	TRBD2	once	TGCGCCAGCAGCTTCAGCGGGGACGACAATGAGCAGTTCTTC	CASSFSGDDNEQFF
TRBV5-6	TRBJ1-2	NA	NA	TGTGCCAGCAGCATGGGGTCAGACTATGGCTACACCTTC	CASSMGSDYGYTF
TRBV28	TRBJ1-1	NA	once	TGTGCCAGCAGTTTTCGGGGTAACACTGAAGCTTTCTTT	CASSFRGNTEAFF
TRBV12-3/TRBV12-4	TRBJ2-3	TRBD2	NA	TGTGCCAGCAGTTTAGGGGAGGGCGATACGCAGTATTTT	CASSLGEGDTQYF
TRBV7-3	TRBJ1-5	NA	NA	TGTGCCAGCAGCTTAACACACACTCAGCCCCAGCATTTT	CASSLTHTQPQHF
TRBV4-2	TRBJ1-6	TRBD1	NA	TGTGCCAGCAGACCCGGGACAGGTAATTCACCCCTCCACTTT	CASRPGTGNSPLHF
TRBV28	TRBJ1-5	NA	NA	TGTGCCAGCAGTTTATCTTTGTCTGGCCAGCCCCAGCATTTT	CASSLSLSGQPQHF
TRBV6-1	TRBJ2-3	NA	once	TGTGCCAGCAGTGAAAGAGGAGATGGCACAGATACGCAGTATTTT	CASSERGDGTDTQYF
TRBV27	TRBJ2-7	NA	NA	TGTGCCAGCAGTTTATTTGGCCAAGACGAGCAGTACTTC	CASSLFGQDEQYF
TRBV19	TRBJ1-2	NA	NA	TGTGCCAGTAGTATAGCCTCGGCGACAGGCTATGGCTACACCTTC	CASSIASATGYGYTF
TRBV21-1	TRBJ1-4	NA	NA	TGTGCCAGCAGCAAAGAAAACAGGAAACTGTTTTTT	CASSKENRKLFF
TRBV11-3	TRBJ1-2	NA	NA	TGTGCCAGCAGCTTAGCTGCCGGGTCCTATGGCTACACCTTC	CASSLAAGSYGYTF
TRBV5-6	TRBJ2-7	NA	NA	TGTGCCAGCAGCTCGCCGGTAACAAAGGACTCTTACGAGCAGTACTTC	CASSSPVTKDSYEQYF
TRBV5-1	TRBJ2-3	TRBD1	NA	TGCGCCAGCAGCTTGGCTGGACAGGGGGCAGCAGATACGCAGTATTTT	CASSLAGQGAADTQYF
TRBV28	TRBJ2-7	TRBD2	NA	TGTGCCAGCAGTTTAGCCTCCGGACTAGCAAAAACAGTCTCCTACGAGCAGTACTTC	CASSLASGLAKTVSYEQYF
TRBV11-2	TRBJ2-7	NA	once	TGTGCCAGCAGCTTCCCCGGGACTTCTTCCTACGAGCAGTACTTC	CASSFPGTSSYEQYF
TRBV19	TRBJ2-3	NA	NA	TGTGCCAGTAAAAGGGGGGGGCAAGTCACAGATACGCAGTATTTT	CASKRGGQVTDTQYF
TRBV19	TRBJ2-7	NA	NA	TGTGCCAGTAGTATTGGTCGAGGAGCCGGGAGGTACTTC	CASSIGRGAGRYF
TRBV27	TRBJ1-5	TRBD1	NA	TGTGCCAGCAGCTTGGACAGGGGACTCAATCAGCCCCAGCATTTT	CASSLDRGLNQPQHF
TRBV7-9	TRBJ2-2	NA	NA	TGTGCCAGCAGCGAGGGGGTAATAGGCACCGGGGAGCTGTTTTTT	CASSEGVIGTGELFF
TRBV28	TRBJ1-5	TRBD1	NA	TGTGCCAGCAGTGGGGGACAGGGGAATCAGCCCCAGCATTTT	CASSGGQGNQPQHF
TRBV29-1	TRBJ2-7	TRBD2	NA	TGCAGCGCCGGACTAGCGAGCTCCTACGAGCAGTACTTC	CSAGLASSYEQYF